The text below deals with one T cell receptor (beta chain). The clone's antigen remains unknown. Per-base qualities were not stored, and no clone one base away is much larger. The library was produced with PCR. Sequencing took place on an Illumina HiSeq 2500. TCR libraries were prepared with molecular barcoding, using unique molecular identifiers to normalize TCRbeta repertoire quantification. In-frame beta chains were kept once TCRdb had trimmed the public reads at Q25 with fastp and called clones with MiXCR. Entries are consolidated by CDR3 protein sequence, retaining the most common genes and DNA. The sample includes around 250,000 distinct CDR3 sequences, with more than 20% observed a single time. The ten largest make up 2.6% of the sample. From cysteine to phenylalanine, the CDR3 is 15 amino acids long. Only the CDR3 part of the read is kept: 45 bases, read in frame from the first base. From V the trimming removes 1 base and from J it removes 3 bases, while the gene matches leave 5 bases of the junction unaccounted for. CDR1 and CDR2 are drawn from the germline V gene: LGHNA, YNFKEQ.

The data belong to a study of T-cell reconstitution after alpha-beta-depleted transplantation in children listed by TCRdb under 2016. About the full investigation: The study quantitatively tracked T-cell immune reconstitution after TCRalphabeta/CD19-depleted allogeneic hematopoietic cell transplantation in children using TCR repertoire profiling. Findings and caveats that apply to the study as a whole: The apparently early recovery of alphabetaT-cell counts about two months after transplant reportedly depended on only several hundred rapidly expanded clones that came from non-depleted graft cells. The frequencies of hyperexpanded clones fell over the following months, and after one year, T-cell counts and TCRbeta diversity were mostly attributed to newly produced T cells. In some patients, the high TCRbeta diversity seen at day 60 was put down to recipient T cells and intrathymic progenitors that had survived conditioning.

This specimen's treatment or condition label, interpreted: allogeneic hematopoietic cell transplantation with graft depleted of TCRalphabeta T cells and CD19 B cells. Transplant recipients were children who received TCRalphabeta/CD19-depleted allogeneic hematopoietic cell grafts. Source: PBMCs, taken before TCRalphabeta/CD19-depleted stem cell transplant. This TCR was recovered from a girl aged 2-15 years with Fanconi anemia, due to receive a stem cell transplant. Here the chain combines TRBV4-2 and TRBJ2-7, and 8 junctional nucleotides match TRBD2. The nucleotide sequence reads TGTGCCAGCAGCCAAGTGAGGCGGGGGGACTACGAGCAGTACTTC. It encodes CASSQVRRGDYEQYF.